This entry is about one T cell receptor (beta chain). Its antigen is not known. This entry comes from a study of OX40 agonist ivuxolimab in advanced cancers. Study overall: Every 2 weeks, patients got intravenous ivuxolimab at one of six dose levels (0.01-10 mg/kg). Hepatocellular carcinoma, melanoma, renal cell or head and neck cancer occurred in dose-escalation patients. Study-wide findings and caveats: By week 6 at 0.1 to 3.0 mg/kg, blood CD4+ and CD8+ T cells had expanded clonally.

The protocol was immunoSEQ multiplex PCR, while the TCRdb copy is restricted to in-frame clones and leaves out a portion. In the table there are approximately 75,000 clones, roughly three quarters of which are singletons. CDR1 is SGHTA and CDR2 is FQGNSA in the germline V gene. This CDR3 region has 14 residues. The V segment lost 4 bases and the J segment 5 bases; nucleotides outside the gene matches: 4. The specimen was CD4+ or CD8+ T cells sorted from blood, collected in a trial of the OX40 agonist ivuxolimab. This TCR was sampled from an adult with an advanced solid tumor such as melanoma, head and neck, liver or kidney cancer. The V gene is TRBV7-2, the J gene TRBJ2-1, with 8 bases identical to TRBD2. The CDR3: CASSSAGVHNEQFF. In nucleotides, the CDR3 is TGTGCCAGCAGCTCAGCGGGGGTCCACAATGAGCAGTTCTTC.